The source of this TCR beta chain is a study of blood T cells in healthy people across ages. Study-wide background: Template-switching capture recovered about one barcoded beta molecule per two T cells.

With 0 bases removed from V and 0 bases from J, the gap between germline ends came to 21 bases. The CDR3 totals 18 residues. Germline V lookup: CDR1 DFQATT, CDR2 SNEGSKA (reference sequence). Then a second PCR, running roughly 7 to 11 cycles, was carried out with a sample-barcoded 5' primer and a J-beta primer mix. Every cDNA molecule carried a tag from a template-switch adaptor bearing 12 random nucleotides. Each single sample gave us at least 3 million CDR3-containing paired-end reads. TCRdb re-called the 5' RACE reads through MiXCR, storing one row per CDR3 protein. The sample shows fewer than 2,000,000 distinct CDR3 sequences, about 39% of them seen only once. This clonotype was recorded a few times. Peripheral blood from each donor was collected in a volume of roughly 9.8 milliliters.

Material for sequencing was blood. The TCR originated in a human donor in good health. V and J are TRBV20-1 and TRBJ2-7; D is ambiguous. The CDR3 region is CSARDYPATTTYSYEQYF. CDR3 in DNA: TGCAGTGCTAGAGATTATCCAGCAACGACGACCTACTCCTACGAGCAGTACTTC.